This T cell receptor beta chain was recovered during a study of early stage breast cancer tumors. On the study more broadly: Of some 17 invasive breast tumors, approximately 11 were hormone receptor-positive, HER2-negative. Study-wide results and caveats: Compared with adjacent normal breast, tumors showed approximately 2.5-fold denser, more clonal T cells. Comparing each tissue with blood distinguished tumor from normal in about 85% of the 16 patients.

The CDR3 loop spans 13 amino acids. Trimming pared 3 bases from V and 9 bases from J, leaving 15 bases between. Germline loops: CDR1 SGHTA, CDR2 FQGNSA. Clones were sequenced by immunoSEQ multiplex PCR, and TCRdb holds only the in-frame ones, with some missing. The table lists 39,000 or so clones, around two thirds of them singletons. To note about this clone: Antigen: not known.

The TCR was taken from a person aged 50-59 years with breast cancer. Sequencing was done on a sample of blood. The chain combines TRBV7-2 with TRBJ2-7, with D maybe TRBD2 (6 bases). CDR3 sequence reads: CASSFGEVGGQYF. The CDR3, as DNA: TGTGCCAGCAGCTTTGGAGAGGTGGGAGGGCAGTACTTC.